This T cell receptor beta chain was sequenced for a study of Tregs in tolerant kidney transplant recipients. Turning to this clone: Its antigen remains unidentified. Coverage ceases 3 residues before the CDR3 finishes, and the germline J gene fills in the end.

Profiling relied on immunoSEQ multiplex PCR, and the TCRdb table lists in-frame clones only, not all of them. This sample contains some 15,000 clones. In germline, CDR1 is WNHNN, CDR2 SYGVQD (reference sequence). The CDR3 contains 13 residues. Overall study results and limits: In tolerant patients, donor-specific Tregs outgrew total Tregs, suggesting antigen-driven expansion. Few patients were studied, so findings need validation in larger groups. Biological reproducibility was not directly addressed in this study.

The nonmyeloablative bone marrow transplants came from related graft donors, with transient mixed chimerism. CD4+CD25+CD127- Tregs, CD4+CD25- non-Tregs, CD4 and CD8 cells were sorted. The sequences come from CD4+ T cells from blood (PBMCs), collected 12 months after the transplant. The chain combines TRBV10-1 with TRBJ2-7; tentatively, D is TRBD1 (7 bases). The receptor comes from a human patient who received a combined kidney and bone marrow transplant. Some T cells may be graft donor cells. The DNA read from the CDR3 is TGCGCTTATCTGGGGGGACAGCCCTACGAG. This codes for CAYLGGQPYE. The full CDR3 protein is CAYLGGQPYEQYF.